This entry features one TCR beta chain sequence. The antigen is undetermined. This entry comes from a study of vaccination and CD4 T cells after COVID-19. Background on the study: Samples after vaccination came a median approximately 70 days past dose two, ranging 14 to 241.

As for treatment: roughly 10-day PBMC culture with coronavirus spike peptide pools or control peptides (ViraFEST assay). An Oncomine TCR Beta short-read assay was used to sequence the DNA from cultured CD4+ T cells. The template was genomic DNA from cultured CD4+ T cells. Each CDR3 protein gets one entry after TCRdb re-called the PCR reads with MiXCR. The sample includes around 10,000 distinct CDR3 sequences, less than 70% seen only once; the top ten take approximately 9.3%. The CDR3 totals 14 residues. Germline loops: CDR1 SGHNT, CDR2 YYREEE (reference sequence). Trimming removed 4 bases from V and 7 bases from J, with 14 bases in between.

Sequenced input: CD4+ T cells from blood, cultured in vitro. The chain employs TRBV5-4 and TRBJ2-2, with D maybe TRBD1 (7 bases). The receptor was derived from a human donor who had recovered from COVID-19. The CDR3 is CASSAGQRNGELFF. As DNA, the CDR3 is TGTGCCAGCAGCGCGGGACAGAGGAACGGGGAGCTGTTTTTT.